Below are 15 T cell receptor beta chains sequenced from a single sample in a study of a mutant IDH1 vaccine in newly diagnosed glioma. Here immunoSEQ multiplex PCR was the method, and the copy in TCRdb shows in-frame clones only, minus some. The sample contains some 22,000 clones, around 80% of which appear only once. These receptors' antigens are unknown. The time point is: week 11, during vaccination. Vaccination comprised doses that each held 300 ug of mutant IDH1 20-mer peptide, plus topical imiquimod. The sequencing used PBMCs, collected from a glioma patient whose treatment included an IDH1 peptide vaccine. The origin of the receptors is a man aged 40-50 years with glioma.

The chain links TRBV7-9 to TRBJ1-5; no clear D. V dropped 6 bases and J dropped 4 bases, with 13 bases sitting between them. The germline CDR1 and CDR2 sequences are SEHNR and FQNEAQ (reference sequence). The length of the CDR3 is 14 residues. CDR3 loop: CASSRTGDNQPQHF. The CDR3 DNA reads TGTGCCAGCAGTCGGACTGGGGATAATCAGCCCCAGCATTTT.

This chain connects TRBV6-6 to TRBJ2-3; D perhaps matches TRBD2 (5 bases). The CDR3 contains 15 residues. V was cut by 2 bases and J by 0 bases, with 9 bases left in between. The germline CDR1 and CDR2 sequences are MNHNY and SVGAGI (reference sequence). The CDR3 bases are TGTGCCAGCAGTTACGGCGGGTTGAGCACAGATACGCAGTATTTT. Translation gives CASSYGGLSTDTQYF.

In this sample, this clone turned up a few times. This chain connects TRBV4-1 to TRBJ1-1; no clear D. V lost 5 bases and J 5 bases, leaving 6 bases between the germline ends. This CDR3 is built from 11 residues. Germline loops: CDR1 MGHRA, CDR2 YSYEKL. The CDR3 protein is CASSGPTEAFF. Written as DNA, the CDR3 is TGCGCCAGCAGCGGTCCGACTGAAGCTTTCTTT.

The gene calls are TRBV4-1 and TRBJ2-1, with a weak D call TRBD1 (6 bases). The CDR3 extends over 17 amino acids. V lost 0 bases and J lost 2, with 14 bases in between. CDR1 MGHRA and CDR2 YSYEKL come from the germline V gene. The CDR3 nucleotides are TGCGCCAGCAGCCAAGATCCCCTGAGGGACACCTACAATGAGCAGTTCTTC. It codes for CASSQDPLRDTYNEQFF.

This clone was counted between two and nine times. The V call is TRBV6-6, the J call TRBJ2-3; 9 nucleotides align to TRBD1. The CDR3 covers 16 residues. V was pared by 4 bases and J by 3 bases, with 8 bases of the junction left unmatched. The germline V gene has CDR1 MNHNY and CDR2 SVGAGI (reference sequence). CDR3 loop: CASSWDRVRNTDTQYF. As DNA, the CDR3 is TGTGCCAGCAGTTGGGACAGGGTACGAAATACAGATACGCAGTATTTT.

Written as DNA, the CDR3 is TGCAGCGTGGAGAGTGGGATATCCTACGAGCAGTACTTC. This sequence encodes CSVESGISYEQYF. J is TRBJ2-7 and V is TRBV29-1; no reliable D call. Germline lookup yields CDR1 SQVTM and CDR2 ANQGSEA. V gave up 6 bases and J gave up 1 base, with 13 bases separating them. The CDR3 has 13 amino acids.

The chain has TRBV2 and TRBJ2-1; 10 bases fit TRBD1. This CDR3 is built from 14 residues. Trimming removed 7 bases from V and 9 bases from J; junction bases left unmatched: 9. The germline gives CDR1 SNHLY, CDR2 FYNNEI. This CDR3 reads CASTKDRGSVEQFF. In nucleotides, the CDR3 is TGTGCCAGCACCAAGGACAGGGGGTCGGTTGAGCAGTTCTTC.

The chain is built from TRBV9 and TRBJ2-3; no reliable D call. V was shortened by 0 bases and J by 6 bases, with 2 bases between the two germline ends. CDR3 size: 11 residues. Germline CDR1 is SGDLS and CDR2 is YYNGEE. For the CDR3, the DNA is TGTGCCAGCAGCGTAGCCGATACGCAGTATTTT. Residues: CASSVADTQYF.

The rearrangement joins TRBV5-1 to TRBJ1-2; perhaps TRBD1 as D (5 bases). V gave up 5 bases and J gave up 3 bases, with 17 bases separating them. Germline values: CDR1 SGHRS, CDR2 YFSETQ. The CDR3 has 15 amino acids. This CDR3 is CASSGSGRTHYGYTF. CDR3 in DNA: TGCGCCAGCAGTGGTTCAGGGAGAACCCACTATGGCTACACCTTC.

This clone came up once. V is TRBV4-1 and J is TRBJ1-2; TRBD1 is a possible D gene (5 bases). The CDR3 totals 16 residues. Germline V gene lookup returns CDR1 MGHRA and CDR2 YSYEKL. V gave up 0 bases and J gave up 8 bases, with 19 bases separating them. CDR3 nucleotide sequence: TGCGCCAGCAGCCAAGAGCATGCAGGGAAAGTTTACGGCTACACCTTC. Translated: CASSQEHAGKVYGYTF.

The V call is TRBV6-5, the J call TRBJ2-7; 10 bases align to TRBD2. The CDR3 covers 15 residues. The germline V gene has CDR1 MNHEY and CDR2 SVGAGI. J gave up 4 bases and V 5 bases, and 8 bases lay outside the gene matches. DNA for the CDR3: TGTGCCAGCAGTCCCGGGACTAGCGCGTCGTACGAGCAGTACGTC. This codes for CASSPGTSASYEQYV.

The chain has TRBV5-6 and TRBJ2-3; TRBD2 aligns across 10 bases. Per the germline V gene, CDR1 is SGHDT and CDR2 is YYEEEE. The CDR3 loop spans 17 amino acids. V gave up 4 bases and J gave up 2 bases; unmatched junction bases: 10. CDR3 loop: CASSRRVGTSVTDTQYF. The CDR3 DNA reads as TGTGCCAGCAGCCGGAGGGTGGGGACTAGCGTCACAGATACGCAGTATTTT.

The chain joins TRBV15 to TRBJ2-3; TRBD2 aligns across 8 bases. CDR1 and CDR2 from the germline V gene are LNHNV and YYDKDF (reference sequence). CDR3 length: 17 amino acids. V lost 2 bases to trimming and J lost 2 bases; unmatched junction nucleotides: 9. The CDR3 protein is CATSRSLSGSPTDTQYF. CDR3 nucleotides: TGTGCCACCAGCAGATCCCTGAGCGGGAGCCCCACAGATACGCAGTATTTT.

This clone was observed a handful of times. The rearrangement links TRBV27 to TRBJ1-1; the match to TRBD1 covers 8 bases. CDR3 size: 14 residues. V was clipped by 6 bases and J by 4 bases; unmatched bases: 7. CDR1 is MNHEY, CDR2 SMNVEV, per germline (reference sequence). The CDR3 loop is CASSQRQGSTEAFF. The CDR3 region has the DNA TGTGCCAGCAGCCAGAGACAGGGGAGCACTGAAGCTTTCTTT.

The CDR3 loop reads CASSLRGGVQETQYF. The CDR3 bases are TGCGCCAGCAGCTTGCGGGGGGGCGTTCAAGAGACCCAGTACTTC. This sequence joins TRBV5-1 and TRBJ2-5; 8 nucleotides match TRBD2. V lost 1 base to trimming and J lost 2 bases; unmatched junction nucleotides: 4. CDR3 size: 15 residues. CDR1 and CDR2 (germline): SGHRS, YFSETQ.